This T cell receptor beta chain was observed in a study of T cells in narcolepsy. Whole-study findings and limits: Autoreactive HCRT-specific and TRIB2-specific clonotypes were marked in same-patient CSF-versus-blood CD4+ comparisons.

Points on this clone: Its specificity is unknown.

V was cut by 7 bases and J by 4 bases, with 8 bases left in between. This CDR3 region has 11 residues. Per the germline V gene, CDR1 is DFQATT and CDR2 is SNEGSKA (reference sequence). The protocol was immunoSEQ multiplex PCR, while the TCRdb copy is restricted to in-frame clones and leaves out a portion. The table has about 24,000 clones, approximately 60% seen once. The rearrangement joins TRBV20-1 to TRBJ2-1; D call uncertain. This receptor was identified in a human donor in good health. Sequenced input: memory (CD45RA-) CD4+ T cells from blood. CDR3 amino acids: CSVNPYNEQFF. The CDR3 region has the DNA TGCAGTGTTAACCCTTACAATGAGCAGTTCTTC.